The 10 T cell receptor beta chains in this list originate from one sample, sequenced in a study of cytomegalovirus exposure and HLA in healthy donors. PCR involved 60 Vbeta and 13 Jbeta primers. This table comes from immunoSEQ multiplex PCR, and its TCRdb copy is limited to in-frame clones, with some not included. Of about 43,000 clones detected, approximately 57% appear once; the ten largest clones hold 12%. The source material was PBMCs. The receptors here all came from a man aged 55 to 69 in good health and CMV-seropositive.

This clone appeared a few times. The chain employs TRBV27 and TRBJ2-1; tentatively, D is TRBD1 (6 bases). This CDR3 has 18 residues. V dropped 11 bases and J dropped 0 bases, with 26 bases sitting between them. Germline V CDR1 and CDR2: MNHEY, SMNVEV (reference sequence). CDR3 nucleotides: TGTGCCGCAGATAGACAGGTCCTTCATAAGAGCTCCTACAATGAGCAGTTCTTC. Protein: CAADRQVLHKSSYNEQFF.

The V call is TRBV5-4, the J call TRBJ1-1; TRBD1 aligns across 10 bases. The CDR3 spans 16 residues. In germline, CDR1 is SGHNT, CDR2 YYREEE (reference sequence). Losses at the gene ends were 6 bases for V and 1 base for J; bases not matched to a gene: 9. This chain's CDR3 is CASISRGTGENTEAFF. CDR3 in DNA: TGTGCCAGCATCTCTAGGGGGACAGGGGAGAACACTGAAGCTTTCTTT.

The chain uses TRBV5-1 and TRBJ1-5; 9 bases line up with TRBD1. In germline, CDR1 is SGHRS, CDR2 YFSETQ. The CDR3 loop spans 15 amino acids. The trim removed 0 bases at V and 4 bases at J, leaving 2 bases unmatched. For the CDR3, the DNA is TGCGCCAGCAGCTTGGATGGACAGGGGAATCAGCCCCAGCATTTT. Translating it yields CASSLDGQGNQPQHF.

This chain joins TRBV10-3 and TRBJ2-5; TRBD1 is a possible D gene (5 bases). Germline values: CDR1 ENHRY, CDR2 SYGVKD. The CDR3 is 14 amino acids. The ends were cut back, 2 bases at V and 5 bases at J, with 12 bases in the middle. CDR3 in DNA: TGTGCCATCAGTGAGGCAGGGATCGGGGAGACCCAGTACTTC. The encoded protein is CAISEAGIGETQYF.

The CDR3 coding sequence is TGTGCCAGCAGAGACGACTATCGGGATTACAATGAGCAGTTCTTC. As protein: CASRDDYRDYNEQFF. This chain joins TRBV2 and TRBJ2-1; the D gene is possibly TRBD2 (5 bases). The CDR3 contains 15 residues. The V end was cut by 6 bases, the J end by 4 bases, with 16 bases between. The V gene's germline CDR1 is SNHLY and CDR2 FYNNEI.

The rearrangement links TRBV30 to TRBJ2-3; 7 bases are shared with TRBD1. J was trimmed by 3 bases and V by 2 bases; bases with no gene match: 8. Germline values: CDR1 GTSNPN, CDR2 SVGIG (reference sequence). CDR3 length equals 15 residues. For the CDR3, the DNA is TGTGCCTGGAGTCACCCCGGGACAGCTACAGATACGCAGTATTTT. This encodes CAWSHPGTATDTQYF.

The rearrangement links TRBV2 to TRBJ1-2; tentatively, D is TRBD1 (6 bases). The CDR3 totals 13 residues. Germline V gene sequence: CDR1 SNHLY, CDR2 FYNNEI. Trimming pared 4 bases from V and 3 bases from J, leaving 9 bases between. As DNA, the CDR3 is TGTGCCAGCAGTGGAGGACAGTACTATGGCTACACCTTC. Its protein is CASSGGQYYGYTF. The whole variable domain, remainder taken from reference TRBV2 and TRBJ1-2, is EPEVTQTPSHQVTQMGQEVILRCVPISNHLYFYWYRQILGQKVEFLVSFYNNEISEKSEIFDDQFSVERPDGSNFTLKIRSTKLEDSAMYFCASSGGQYYGYTFGSGTRLTVV.

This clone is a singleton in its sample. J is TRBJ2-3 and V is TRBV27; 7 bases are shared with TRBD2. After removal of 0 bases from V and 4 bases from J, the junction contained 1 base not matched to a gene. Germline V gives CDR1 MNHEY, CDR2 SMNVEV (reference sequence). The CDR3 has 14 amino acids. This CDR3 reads CASSLSLAADTQYF. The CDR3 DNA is TGTGCCAGCAGTTTATCTCTAGCGGCAGATACGCAGTATTTT.

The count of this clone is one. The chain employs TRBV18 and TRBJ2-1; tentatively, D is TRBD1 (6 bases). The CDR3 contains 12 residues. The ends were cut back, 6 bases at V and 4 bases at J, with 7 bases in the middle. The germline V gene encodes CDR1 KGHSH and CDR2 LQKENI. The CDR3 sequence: CASSQGYNEQFF. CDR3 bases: TGTGCCAGCTCGCAGGGGTACAATGAGCAGTTCTTC.

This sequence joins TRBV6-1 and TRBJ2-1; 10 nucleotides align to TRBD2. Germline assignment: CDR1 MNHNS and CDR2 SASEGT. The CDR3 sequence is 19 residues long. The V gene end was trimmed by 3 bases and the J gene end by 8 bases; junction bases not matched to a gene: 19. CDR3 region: CASSDRSGVAGGVRHEQFF. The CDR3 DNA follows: TGTGCCAGCAGTGATAGAAGCGGGGTAGCGGGAGGTGTTAGACATGAGCAGTTCTTC.